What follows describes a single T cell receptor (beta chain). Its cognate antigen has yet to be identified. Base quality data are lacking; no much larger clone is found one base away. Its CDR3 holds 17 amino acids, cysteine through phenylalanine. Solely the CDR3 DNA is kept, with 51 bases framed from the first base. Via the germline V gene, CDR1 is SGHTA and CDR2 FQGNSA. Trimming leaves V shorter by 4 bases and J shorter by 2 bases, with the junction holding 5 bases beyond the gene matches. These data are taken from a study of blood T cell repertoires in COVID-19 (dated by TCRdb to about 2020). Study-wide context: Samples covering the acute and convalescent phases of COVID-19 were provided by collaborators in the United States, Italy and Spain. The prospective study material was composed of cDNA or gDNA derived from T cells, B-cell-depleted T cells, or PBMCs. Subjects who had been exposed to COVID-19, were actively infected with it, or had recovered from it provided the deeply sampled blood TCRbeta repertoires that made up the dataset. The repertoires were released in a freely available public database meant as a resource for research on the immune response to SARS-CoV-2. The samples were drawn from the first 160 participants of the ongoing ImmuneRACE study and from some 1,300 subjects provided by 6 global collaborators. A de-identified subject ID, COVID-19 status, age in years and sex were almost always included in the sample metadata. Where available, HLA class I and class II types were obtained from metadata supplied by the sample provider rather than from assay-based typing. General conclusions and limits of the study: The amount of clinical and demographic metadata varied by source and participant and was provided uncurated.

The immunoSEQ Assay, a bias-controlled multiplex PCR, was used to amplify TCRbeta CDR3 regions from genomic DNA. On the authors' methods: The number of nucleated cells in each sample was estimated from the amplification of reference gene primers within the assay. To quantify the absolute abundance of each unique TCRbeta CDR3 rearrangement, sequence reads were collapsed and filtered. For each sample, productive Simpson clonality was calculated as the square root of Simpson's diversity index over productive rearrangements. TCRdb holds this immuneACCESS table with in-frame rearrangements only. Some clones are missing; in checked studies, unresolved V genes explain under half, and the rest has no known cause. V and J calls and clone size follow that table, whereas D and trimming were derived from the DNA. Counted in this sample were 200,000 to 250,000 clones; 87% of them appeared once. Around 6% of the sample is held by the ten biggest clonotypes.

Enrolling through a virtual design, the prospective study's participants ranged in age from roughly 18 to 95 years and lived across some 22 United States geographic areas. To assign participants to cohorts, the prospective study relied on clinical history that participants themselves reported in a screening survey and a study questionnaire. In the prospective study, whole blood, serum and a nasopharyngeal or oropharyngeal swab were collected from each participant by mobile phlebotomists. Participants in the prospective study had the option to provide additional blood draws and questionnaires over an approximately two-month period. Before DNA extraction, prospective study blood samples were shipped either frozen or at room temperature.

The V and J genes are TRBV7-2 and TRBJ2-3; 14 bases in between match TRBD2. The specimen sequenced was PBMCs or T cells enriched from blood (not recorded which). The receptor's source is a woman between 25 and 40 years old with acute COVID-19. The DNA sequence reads TGTGCCAGCAGCTCCAGACTAGCGGGAGGGCCCACAGATACGCAGTATTTT. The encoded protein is CASSSRLAGGPTDTQYF.